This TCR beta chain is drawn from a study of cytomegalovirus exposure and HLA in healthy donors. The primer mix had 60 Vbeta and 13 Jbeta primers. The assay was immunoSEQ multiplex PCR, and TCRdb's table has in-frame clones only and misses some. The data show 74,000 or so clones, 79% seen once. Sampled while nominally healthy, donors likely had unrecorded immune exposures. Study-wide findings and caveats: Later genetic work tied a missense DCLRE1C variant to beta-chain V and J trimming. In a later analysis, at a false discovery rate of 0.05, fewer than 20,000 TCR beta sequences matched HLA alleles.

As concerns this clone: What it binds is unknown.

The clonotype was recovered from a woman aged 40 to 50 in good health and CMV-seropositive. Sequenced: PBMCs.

CDR3 protein: CASGTRQGSYEQYF. The CDR3 bases are TGCGCCAGCGGGACAAGACAGGGATCCTACGAGCAGTACTTC. The rearrangement links TRBV5-1 to TRBJ2-7, with 7 nucleotides matching TRBD1. Germline lookup yields CDR1 SGHRS and CDR2 YFSETQ. The trim removed 7 bases at V and 1 base at J, leaving 8 bases unmatched. The CDR3 is made up of 14 amino acids.